This T cell receptor beta chain comes out of a study of OX40 agonist ivuxolimab in advanced cancers. The overall study: Aged 23 to 79 with a mean of 60 years, they were around 83% male.

Assay: immunoSEQ multiplex PCR; the TCRdb copy retains only in-frame clones and omits some. The data contain around 63,000 clones, roughly nine tenths of them singletons. Germline CDR1 and CDR2: MNHEY and SVGAGI. There are 14 residues in the CDR3. Trimming removed 2 bases from V and 5 bases from J, with 12 bases in between. This sequence joins TRBV6-5 and TRBJ1-2; TRBD1 might be the D (5 bases). Sample: CD4+ or CD8+ T cells sorted from blood, taken in a trial of the OX40 agonist ivuxolimab. The receptor comes from an adult with an advanced solid tumor such as melanoma, head and neck, liver or kidney cancer. CDR3 sequence reads: CASSYDSQGYGYTF. CDR3 in DNA: TGTGCCAGCAGTTACGACAGTCAGGGATATGGCTACACCTTC.